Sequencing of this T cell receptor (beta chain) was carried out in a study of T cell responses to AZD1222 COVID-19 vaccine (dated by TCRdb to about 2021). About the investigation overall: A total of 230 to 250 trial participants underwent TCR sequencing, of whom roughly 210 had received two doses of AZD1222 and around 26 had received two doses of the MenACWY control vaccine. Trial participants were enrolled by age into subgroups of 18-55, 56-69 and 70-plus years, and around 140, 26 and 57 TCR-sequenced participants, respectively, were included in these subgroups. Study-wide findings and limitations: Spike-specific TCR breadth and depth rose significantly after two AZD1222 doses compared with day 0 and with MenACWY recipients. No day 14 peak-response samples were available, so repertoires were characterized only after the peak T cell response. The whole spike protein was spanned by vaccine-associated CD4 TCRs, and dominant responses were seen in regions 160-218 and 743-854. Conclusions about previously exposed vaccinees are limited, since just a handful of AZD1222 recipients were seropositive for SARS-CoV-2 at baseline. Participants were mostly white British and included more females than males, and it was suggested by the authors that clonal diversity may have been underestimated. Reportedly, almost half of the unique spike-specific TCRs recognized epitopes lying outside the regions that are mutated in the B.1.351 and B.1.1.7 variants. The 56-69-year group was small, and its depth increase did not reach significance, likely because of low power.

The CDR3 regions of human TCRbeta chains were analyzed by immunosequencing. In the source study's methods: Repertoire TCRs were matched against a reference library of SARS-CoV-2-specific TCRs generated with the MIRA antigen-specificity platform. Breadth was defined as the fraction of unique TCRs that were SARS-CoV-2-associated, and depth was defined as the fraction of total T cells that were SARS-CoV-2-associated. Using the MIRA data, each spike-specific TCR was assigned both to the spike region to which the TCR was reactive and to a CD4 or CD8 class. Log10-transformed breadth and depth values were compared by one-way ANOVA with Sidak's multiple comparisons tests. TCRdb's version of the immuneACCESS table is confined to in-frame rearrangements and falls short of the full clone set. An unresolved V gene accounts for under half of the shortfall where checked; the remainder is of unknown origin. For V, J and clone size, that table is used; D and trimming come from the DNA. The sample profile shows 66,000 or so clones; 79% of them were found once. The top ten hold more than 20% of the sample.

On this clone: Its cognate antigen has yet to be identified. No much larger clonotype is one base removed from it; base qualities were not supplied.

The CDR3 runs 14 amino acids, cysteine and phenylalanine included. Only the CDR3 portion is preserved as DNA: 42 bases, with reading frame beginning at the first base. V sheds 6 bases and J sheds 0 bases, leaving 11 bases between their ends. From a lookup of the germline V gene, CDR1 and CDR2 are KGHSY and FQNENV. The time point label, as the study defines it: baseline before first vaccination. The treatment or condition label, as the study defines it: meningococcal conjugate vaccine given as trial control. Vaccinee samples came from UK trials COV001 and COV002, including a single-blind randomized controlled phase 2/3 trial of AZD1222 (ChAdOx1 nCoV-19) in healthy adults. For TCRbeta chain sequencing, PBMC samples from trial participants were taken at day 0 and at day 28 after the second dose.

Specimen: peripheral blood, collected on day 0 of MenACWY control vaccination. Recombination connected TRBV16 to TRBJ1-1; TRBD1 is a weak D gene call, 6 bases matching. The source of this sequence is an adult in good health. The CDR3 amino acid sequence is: CASRIGQLNTEAFF. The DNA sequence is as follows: TGTGCCAGCAGAATCGGACAGTTGAACACTGAAGCTTTCTTT. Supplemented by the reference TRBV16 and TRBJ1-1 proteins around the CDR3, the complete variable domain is GEEVAQTPKHLVRGEGQKAKLYCAPIKGHSYVFWYQQVLKNEFKFLISFQNENVFDETGMPKERFSAKCLPNSPCSLEIQATKLEDSAVYFCASRIGQLNTEAFFGQGTRLTVV.